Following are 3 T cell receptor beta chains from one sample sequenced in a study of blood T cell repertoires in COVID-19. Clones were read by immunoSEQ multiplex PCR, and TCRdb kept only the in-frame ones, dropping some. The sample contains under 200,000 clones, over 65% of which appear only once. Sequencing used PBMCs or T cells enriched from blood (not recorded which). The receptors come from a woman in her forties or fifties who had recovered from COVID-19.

The CDR3 loop is CASRRGAGNYGYTF. CDR3 coding DNA: TGTGCCAGCAGACGGGGGGCTGGTAACTATGGCTACACCTTC. The chain combines TRBV6-5 with TRBJ1-2, with TRBD1 as a possible D gene (6 bases). The CDR3 covers 14 residues. Germline values: CDR1 MNHEY, CDR2 SVGAGI. Trimming stripped 6 bases from V and 1 base from J, with 12 bases between.

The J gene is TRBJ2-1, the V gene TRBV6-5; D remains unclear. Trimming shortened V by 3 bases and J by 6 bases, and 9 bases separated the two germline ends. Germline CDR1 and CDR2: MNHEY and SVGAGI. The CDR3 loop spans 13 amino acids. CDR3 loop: CASSYQVSNEQFF. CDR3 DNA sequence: TGTGCCAGCAGTTATCAGGTCAGCAATGAGCAGTTCTTC.

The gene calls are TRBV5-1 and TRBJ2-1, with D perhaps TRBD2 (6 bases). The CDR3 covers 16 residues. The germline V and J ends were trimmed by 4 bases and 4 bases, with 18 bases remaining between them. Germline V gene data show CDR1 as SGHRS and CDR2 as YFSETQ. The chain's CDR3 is CASSPGVSIGYNEQFF. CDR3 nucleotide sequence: TGCGCCAGCAGCCCGGGGGTCAGTATCGGGTACAATGAGCAGTTCTTC.